This T cell receptor beta chain is drawn from a study of beta chain features in type 1 diabetes. The sequenced template was cDNA made from the entire isolated RNA. Sequencing of naive, central memory and regulatory T cell samples gave an average of approximately 3.8 million reads. Repertoires were generated with immunoSEQ multiplex PCR, while TCRdb's copy carries only in-frame clones and drops some. Found here are fewer than 250,000 clones, about 14% of them singletons; the top ten hold around 0.03%. General study results and limits: In patients and controls equally, PCR might favor templates that are shorter.

In germline, CDR1 is SGHRS, CDR2 YFSETQ. This CDR3 is 18 amino acids long. Trimming left V 1 base short and J 0 bases short, with 19 bases between. A single heparinised draw of about 120 mL on average was taken per donor. Comment on this clone: What it recognizes is unknown.

Sequencing used naive CD4+ T cells from blood. This chain joins TRBV5-1 and TRBJ1-2; possibly TRBD1 for D (6 bases). This TCR was recovered from a woman in her 40s in good health. The CDR3 bases are TGCGCCAGCAGCTTGCTAGGTCGCAAGGACAGCGCTAACTATGGCTACACCTTC. The encoded protein is CASSLLGRKDSANYGYTF.